This TCR beta chain appears in the sequencing data of a study of CD8 T cells in Susac syndrome (dated 2019 in TCRdb). Looking at the study overall: Among the sequenced Susac syndrome patients, six had clinically active disease and eight or nine were in clinical remission. The study used repertoire sequencing to test whether antigen drove CD8+ T cell activation and differentiation in Susac syndrome. Susac syndrome patients were therapy-naive, on corticosteroids (some also receiving IVIg), or on IVIg alone at blood withdrawal. Clonality of the CD8+ T cell repertoire was compared between about a dozen healthy donors, 14 Susac syndrome patients and about 15 multiple sclerosis patients.

Peripheral blood CD8+ and CD4+ T cells from healthy donors, Susac syndrome patients and multiple sclerosis patients were profiled by high-throughput TCR beta sequencing. The Susac syndrome patients fulfilled recently defined diagnostic criteria for either definite or probable disease. Bulk CD8+ and CD4+ T cells were purified by magnetic negative isolation, whereas CD8+ TEMRA cells were enriched by FACS. Blood was collected in EDTA tubes and processed within 24 hours, with PBMCs isolated through density gradient centrifugation. PBMCs destined for TCR sequencing were cryopreserved in liquid nitrogen and later thawed in a 37 °C water bath. The sorted or isolated CD4+, CD8+ and CD8+ TEMRA cells reached a purity of at least 90%. The CDR3 spans 14 residues, from the cysteine through the phenylalanine. This entry keeps only the CDR3 DNA: 42 bases, framed from base 1. Germline trimming amounts to 4 bases on V and 7 bases on J, with 6 as the count of junction bases outside the gene matches. Sequences SNHLY (CDR1) and FYNNEI (CDR2) are obtained from the germline V gene.

The research as a whole found: In the total CD8+ and CD8+ TEMRA repertoires, around 15 and five Susac-specific public clones, respectively, were identified. Clonal expansion was observed in Susac syndrome CD8+ repertoires, with the highest expansion in CD8+ TEMRA cells and greater expansion in clinically active than in remitting patients. The number of individuals in the TCR sequencing and HLA analysis was recognized as being relatively small.

Comments on this clonotype: This clone's antigen is unknown. Per-nucleotide qualities are absent, and no much larger clonotype sits a single base away.

RNA was extracted using the RNeasy kit, and about 0.45 to 1 ug of the RNA was reverse transcribed with random hexamers. TCR beta CDR3 regions were amplified with the immunoSEQ multiplex PCR assay covering 54 Vbeta and 13 Jbeta segments. PCR amplification bias was corrected using a synthetic template baseline for primer optimization and computational correction. The published analysis was carried out like this. Only productive sequences were kept, with reads annotated to V, D and J genes according to IMGT and analyzed in immunoSEQ Analyzer. Clonality was calculated as one minus the Shannon entropy normalized by log2 of the number of productive unique sequences. For each patient and control, public and private clones were evaluated among the 100 most prevalent clones. A clone was defined as Susac-specific if it was absent from the healthy and MS cohorts, from about a thousand published viral clones and from other ImmuneACCESS disease sequences. TCRdb itself trimmed the public reads at Q25 with fastp, ran MiXCR and retained productive beta chains. Each CDR3 protein appears once, grouped with its most common genes and DNA. What appears here as the V and J calls and clone size reflects TCRdb's work, not the paper's. The sample table contains about 190,000 distinct CDR3 sequences; only one count was recorded for over 90% of them. The top ten hold approximately 0.15% of the sample.

The receptor was isolated from a human donor with Susac syndrome. Sequences were obtained from CD8+ T cells from PBMCs. In this chain, TRBV2 is recombined with TRBJ2-2, and 7 junctional nucleotides match TRBD1. The CDR3 region: CASSAQTGNGELFF. Here is the DNA: TGTGCCAGCAGTGCCCAGACAGGGAACGGGGAGCTGTTTTTT.